Listed below are T cell receptor beta chains from one sample, sequenced in a study of blood T cells in healthy people across ages. TCRdb re-called the 5' RACE reads with MiXCR, one entry per CDR3 protein. The sample has about 830,000 distinct CDR3 sequences, roughly 60% seen once. Source material: blood. The receptor source for this set is a man aged 30 to 39 in good health. Both conserved end residues are part of each CDR3. The D gene is left open where the match is weak. Size values are once, few and many counts, or a class for expanded clones, and some rows have none.

D gene	J gene	clone size	V gene	CDR3 DNA	CDR3 protein
.	TRBJ2-7	few	TRBV7-2	TGTGCCAGCAGCCAGTCCCTTTCGTACGAGCAGTACTTC	CASSQSLSYEQYF
TRBD2	TRBJ2-5	.	TRBV7-2	TGTGCCAGCAGCGTAACTCCCGGGACTAGCGGGAGAGATGAGCAGTACTTC	CASSVTPGTSGRDEQYF
.	TRBJ1-2	.	TRBV29-1	TGCAGCGTTGAACAGCCTAACTATGGCTACACCTTC	CSVEQPNYGYTF
TRBD1	TRBJ1-2	.	TRBV29-1	TGCAGCGGTACCCGGGACAGAGGGGATGGCTACACCTTC	CSGTRDRGDGYTF
TRBD2	TRBJ2-7	once	TRBV10-3	TGTGCCATCAGTGGGAGCGGGAGTACCTCCTACGAGCAGTACTTC	CAISGSGSTSYEQYF
TRBD2	TRBJ2-7	few	TRBV10-3	TGTGCCATCAGTACCTGGGGGAGCGGGGGGGCCTACGAGCAGTACTTC	CAISTWGSGGAYEQYF
.	TRBJ2-7	few	TRBV4-3	TGCGCCAGCAGCCAAGATCATTCAGGGATCTCCTACGAGCAGTACTTC	CASSQDHSGISYEQYF
TRBD1	TRBJ1-2	.	TRBV5-1	TGCGCCAGCAGCCAGACAGGGATTCGGTATGGCTACACCTTC	CASSQTGIRYGYTF
.	TRBJ2-1	.	TRBV20-1	TGCAGTGCCCGGCTTTGGGGAACCAATCGAGAGCAGTTCTTC	CSARLWGTNREQFF
.	TRBJ1-5	.	TRBV19	TGTGCCAGTAGTATACAGCTCAATCAGCCCCAGCATTTT	CASSIQLNQPQHF
.	TRBJ2-1	.	TRBV28	TGTGCCAGTACACCTACCCTAGGGTCCCAGGAATACAATGAGCAGTTCTTC	CASTPTLGSQEYNEQFF
.	TRBJ2-2	.	TRBV28	TGTGCCAGCAGAAACCCCAACACCGGGGAGCTGTTTTTT	CASRNPNTGELFF
.	TRBJ1-4	.	TRBV10-3	TGTGCCATCAGTGAGTCGGGGGAAGTTAATGAAAAACTGTTTTTT	CAISESGEVNEKLFF
TRBD2	TRBJ2-1	few	TRBV6-1	TGTGCCAGCAGTGCCCTTAGATCCAGCGGGGATGGCAATGAGCAGTTCTTC	CASSALRSSGDGNEQFF
TRBD2	TRBJ2-7	once	TRBV2	TGTGCCAGCAGGAGCGGGAGTGTCGACGAGCAGTACTTC	CASRSGSVDEQYF
TRBD2	TRBJ2-5	.	TRBV25-1	TGTGCCAGCAGTAGGGGACTAGCGCAAAACGGGGAGACCCAGTACTTC	CASSRGLAQNGETQYF
TRBD1	TRBJ2-3	few	TRBV20-1	TGCAGTGCTAGGGATGGACAGGGAGACACAGATACGCAGTATTTT	CSARDGQGDTDTQYF
.	TRBJ2-1	.	TRBV28	TGTGCCAGCAGGCCTCCGGGAGCCAACAATGAGCAGTTCTTC	CASRPPGANNEQFF
.	TRBJ2-7	.	TRBV4-3	TGCGCCAGCAGCCAATTAGGGTACGAGCAGTACTTC	CASSQLGYEQYF
.	TRBJ2-3	few	TRBV7-6	TGTGCCAGCAGCCCAGTAGGGGTAGGGATCACAGATACGCAGTATTTT	CASSPVGVGITDTQYF
.	TRBJ2-1	.	TRBV7-2	TGTGCCAGCAGCCGAAAGGGGGGGCGATACTCCTACAATGAGCAGTTCTTC	CASSRKGGRYSYNEQFF
.	TRBJ2-7	.	TRBV20-1	TGCAGTGCAGAAAAGTTCAGGGAGAGCACCTACGAGCAGTACTTC	CSAEKFRESTYEQYF
.	TRBJ2-5	few	TRBV4-3	TGCGCCAGCAGCCAAGAGTTAAGAGAGACCCAGTACTTC	CASSQELRETQYF
.	TRBJ1-1	.	TRBV13	TGTGCCAGCAGAAGCGTCGGGACGGGGGCTGAAGCTTTCTTT	CASRSVGTGAEAFF
.	TRBJ2-7	.	TRBV21-1	TGTGCCAGTAGGATCCGGGACAGGAAGACCTACGAGCAGTACTTC	CASRIRDRKTYEQYF
TRBD1	TRBJ2-3	.	TRBV6-1	TGTGCCAGCAGACGGACAGGGCAAACAGATACGCAGTATTTT	CASRRTGQTDTQYF
.	TRBJ2-2	once	TRBV2	TGTGCCAGCAGTGAAACAGGGACTTCGAACACCGGGGAGCTGTTTTTT	CASSETGTSNTGELFF
TRBD2	TRBJ2-1	.	TRBV10-3	TGTGCCATCAGCGAAGGGCGGGAGTCGAGGAGGTTCTTC	CAISEGRESRRFF
.	TRBJ2-3	once	TRBV20-1	TGCAGTGCCCCCACGGTAGGGGAAGGCACAGATACGCAGTATTTT	CSAPTVGEGTDTQYF
.	TRBJ2-1	.	TRBV5-1	TGCGCCAGCAGCTCGCAAGTGGGGGGATCCGAGCAGTTCTTC	CASSSQVGGSEQFF
.	TRBJ2-3	.	TRBV11-1	TGTGCCAGCAGCTTAACACCCCTGAAGCTCACAGATACGCAGTATTTT	CASSLTPLKLTDTQYF
.	TRBJ2-1	.	TRBV27	TGTGCCAGCAGTTTGCGTGCTGACGGCGGGACGGGAGACGAGCAGTTCTTC	CASSLRADGGTGDEQFF
.	TRBJ2-2	.	TRBV4-1	TGCGCCAGCAGCCAAGATGGTCGGGAGCTGTTTTTT	CASSQDGRELFF
TRBD1	TRBJ2-3	once	TRBV24-1	TGTGCCACCGGCGGACAGGGGGCTGTAGATACGCAGTATTTT	CATGGQGAVDTQYF
.	TRBJ1-2	few	TRBV15	TGTGCCACCAGCAGAGACCCTCCAGGGGTCGACGGCTACACCTTC	CATSRDPPGVDGYTF
TRBD1	TRBJ2-7	.	TRBV2	TGCCGGAGTGACCGGGACAGGGTTCGCGAGCAGTACTTC	CRSDRDRVREQYF
TRBD2	TRBJ2-7	few	TRBV12-3/TRBV12-4	TGTGCCAGCAGTTCCCCGGGACTAGCGGGCTACGAGCAGTACTTC	CASSSPGLAGYEQYF
TRBD2	TRBJ2-1	.	TRBV3-1	TGTGCCAGCAGCCAAGTTAGACTACGCGGGGGTTACAATGAGCAGTTCTTC	CASSQVRLRGGYNEQFF
TRBD2	TRBJ2-7	many	TRBV5-1	TGCGCCAGCAGCTTGAGCGGGAGGGCCTACGAGCAGTACTTC	CASSLSGRAYEQYF
.	TRBJ1-1	.	TRBV4-2	TGTGCCAGCAGCCGACCTCGGGAGGTCTCTGAAGCTTTCTTT	CASSRPREVSEAFF
.	TRBJ2-6	few	TRBV9	TGTGCCAGCAGCGTAGTCGGTTCTGGGGCCAACGTCCTGACTTTC	CASSVVGSGANVLTF